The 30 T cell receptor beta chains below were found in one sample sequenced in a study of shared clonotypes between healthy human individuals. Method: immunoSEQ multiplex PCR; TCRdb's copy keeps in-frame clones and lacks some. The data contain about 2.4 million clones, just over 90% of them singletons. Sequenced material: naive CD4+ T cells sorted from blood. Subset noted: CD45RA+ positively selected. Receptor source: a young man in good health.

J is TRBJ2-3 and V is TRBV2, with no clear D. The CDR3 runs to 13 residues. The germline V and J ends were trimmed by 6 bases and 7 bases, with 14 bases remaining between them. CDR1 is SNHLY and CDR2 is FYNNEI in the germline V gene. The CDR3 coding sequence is TGTGCCAGCAGGGGAAGGGCCCCTTATACGCAGTATTTT. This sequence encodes CASRGRAPYTQYF.

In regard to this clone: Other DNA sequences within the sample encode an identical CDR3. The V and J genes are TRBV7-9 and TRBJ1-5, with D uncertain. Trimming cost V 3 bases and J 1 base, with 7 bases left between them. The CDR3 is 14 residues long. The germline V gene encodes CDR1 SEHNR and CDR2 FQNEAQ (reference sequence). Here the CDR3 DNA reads TGTGCCAGCAGCTTCTCAGAAAGCAATCAGCCCCAGCATTTT. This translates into CASSFSESNQPQHF.

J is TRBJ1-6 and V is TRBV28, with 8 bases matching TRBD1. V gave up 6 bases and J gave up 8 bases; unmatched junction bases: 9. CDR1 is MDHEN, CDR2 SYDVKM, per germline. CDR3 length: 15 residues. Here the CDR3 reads CASRAPTGDYSPLHF. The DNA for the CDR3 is TGTGCCAGCAGAGCTCCGACAGGGGACTATTCACCCCTCCACTTT.

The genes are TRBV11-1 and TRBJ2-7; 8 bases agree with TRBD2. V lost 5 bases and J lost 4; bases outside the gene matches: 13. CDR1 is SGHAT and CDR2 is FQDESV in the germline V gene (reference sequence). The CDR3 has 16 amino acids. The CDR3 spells CASSPLGAGGAYEQYF. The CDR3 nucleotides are TGTGCCAGCAGCCCCCTCGGGGCGGGGGGCGCATACGAGCAGTACTTC.

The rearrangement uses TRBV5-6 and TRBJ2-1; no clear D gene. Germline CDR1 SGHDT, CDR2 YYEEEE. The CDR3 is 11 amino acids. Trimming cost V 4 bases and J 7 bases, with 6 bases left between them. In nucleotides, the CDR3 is TGTGCCAGCAGCGTACAGAATGAGCAGTTCTTC. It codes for CASSVQNEQFF.

In nucleotides, the CDR3 is TGTGCCAGCAGCTTAGGACTAGCGGGGGGCGCTAAGAGCTCCTACGAGCAGTACTTC. It yields the protein CASSLGLAGGAKSSYEQYF. This sequence joins TRBV11-2 and TRBJ2-7; TRBD2 matches 13 bases. V lost 1 base, J lost 0 bases, and 9 bases stayed unmatched. Germline V gene data show CDR1 as SGHAT and CDR2 as FQNNGV. This CDR3 contains 19 residues. Looking up the rest from reference TRBV11-2 and TRBJ2-7 gives the full variable domain: EAGVAQSPRYKIIEKRQSVAFWCNPISGHATLYWYQQILGQGPKLLIQFQNNGVVDDSQLPKDRFSAERLKGVDSTLKIQPAKLEDSAVYLCASSLGLAGGAKSSYEQYFGPGTRLTVT.

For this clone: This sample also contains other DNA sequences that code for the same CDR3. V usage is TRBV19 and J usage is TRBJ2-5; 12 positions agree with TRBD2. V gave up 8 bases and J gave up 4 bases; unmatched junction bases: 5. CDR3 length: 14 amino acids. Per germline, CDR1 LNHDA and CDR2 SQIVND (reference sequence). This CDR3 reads CASSQGLAGETQYF. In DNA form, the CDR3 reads TGTGCCAGTTCTCAGGGACTAGCGGGAGAGACCCAGTACTTC. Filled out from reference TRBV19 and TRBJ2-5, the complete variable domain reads DGGITQSPKYLFRKEGQNVTLSCEQNLNHDAMYWYRQDPGQGLRLIYYSQIVNDFQKGDIAEGYSVSREKKESFPLTVTSAQKNPTAFYLCASSQGLAGETQYFGPGTRLLVL.

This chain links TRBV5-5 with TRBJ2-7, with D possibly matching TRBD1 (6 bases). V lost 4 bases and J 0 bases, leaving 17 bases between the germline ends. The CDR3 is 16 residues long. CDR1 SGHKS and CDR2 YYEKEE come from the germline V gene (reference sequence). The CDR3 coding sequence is TGTGCCAGCAGCCTCTCCAGGGGCTTAAGCTCCTACGAGCAGTACTTC. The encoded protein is CASSLSRGLSSYEQYF. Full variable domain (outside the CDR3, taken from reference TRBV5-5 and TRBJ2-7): DAGVTQSPTHLIKTRGQQVTLRCSPISGHKSVSWYQQVLGQGPQFIFQYYEKEERGRGNFPDRFSARQFPNYSSELNVNALLLGDSALYLCASSLSRGLSSYEQYFGPGTRLTVT.

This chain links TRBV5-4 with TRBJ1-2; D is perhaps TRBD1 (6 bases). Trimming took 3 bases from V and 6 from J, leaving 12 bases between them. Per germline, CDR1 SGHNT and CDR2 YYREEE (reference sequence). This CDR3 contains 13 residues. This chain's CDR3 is CASSSQGLDGYTF. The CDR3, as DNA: TGTGCCAGCAGCTCGCAGGGGCTAGATGGCTACACCTTC.

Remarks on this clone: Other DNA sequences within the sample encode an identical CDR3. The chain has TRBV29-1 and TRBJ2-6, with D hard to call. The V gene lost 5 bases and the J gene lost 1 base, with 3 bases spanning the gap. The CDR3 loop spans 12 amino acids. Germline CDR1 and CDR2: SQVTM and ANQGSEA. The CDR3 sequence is CSVRSGANVLTF. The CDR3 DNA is TGCAGCGTTCGATCTGGGGCCAACGTCCTGACTTTC.

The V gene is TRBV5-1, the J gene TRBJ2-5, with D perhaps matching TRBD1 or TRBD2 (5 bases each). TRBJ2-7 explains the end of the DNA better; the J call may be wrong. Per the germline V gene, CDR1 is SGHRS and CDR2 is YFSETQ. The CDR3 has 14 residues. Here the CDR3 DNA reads TGCGCCAGCAGCTTGGTTCCAGGGAGCTACGAGCAGTACTTC. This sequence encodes CASSLVPGSYEQYF.

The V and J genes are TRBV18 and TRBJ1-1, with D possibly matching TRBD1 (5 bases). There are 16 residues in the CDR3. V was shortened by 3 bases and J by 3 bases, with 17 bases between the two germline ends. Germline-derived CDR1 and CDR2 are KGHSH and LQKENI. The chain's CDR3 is CASSPWEGLRDTEAFF. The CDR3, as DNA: TGTGCCAGCTCACCGTGGGAGGGACTTCGGGACACTGAAGCTTTCTTT.

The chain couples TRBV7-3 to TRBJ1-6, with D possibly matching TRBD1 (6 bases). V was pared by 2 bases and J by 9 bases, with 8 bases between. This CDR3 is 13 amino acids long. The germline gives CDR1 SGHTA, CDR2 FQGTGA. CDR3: CASSLSGVSPLHF. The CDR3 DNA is TGTGCCAGCAGCTTATCAGGGGTTTCACCCCTCCACTTT. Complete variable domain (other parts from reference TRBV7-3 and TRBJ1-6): GAGVSQTPSNKVTEKGKYVELRCDPISGHTALYWYRQSLGQGPEFLIYFQGTGAADDSGLPNDRFFAVRPEGSVSTLKIQRTERGDSAVYLCASSLSGVSPLHFGNGTRLTVT.

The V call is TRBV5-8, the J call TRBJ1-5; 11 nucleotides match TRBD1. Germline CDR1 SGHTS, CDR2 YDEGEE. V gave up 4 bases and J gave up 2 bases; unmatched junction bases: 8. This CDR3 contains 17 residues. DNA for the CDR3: TGTGCCAGCAGCATCGGACAGGGGGCAGTAGGCAATCAGCCCCAGCATTTT. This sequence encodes CASSIGQGAVGNQPQHF. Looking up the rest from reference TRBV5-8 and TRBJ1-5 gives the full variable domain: EAGVTQSPTHLIKTRGQQATLRCSPISGHTSVYWYQQALGLGLQFLLWYDEGEERNRGNFPPRFSGRQFPNYSSELNVNALELEDSALYLCASSIGQGAVGNQPQHFGDGTRLSIL.

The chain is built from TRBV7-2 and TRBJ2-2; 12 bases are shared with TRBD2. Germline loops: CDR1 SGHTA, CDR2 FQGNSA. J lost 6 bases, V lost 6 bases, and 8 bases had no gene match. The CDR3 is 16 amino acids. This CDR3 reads CASSYGLAGHSGELFF. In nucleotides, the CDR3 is TGTGCCAGCAGTTACGGACTAGCGGGACATTCCGGGGAGCTGTTTTTT.

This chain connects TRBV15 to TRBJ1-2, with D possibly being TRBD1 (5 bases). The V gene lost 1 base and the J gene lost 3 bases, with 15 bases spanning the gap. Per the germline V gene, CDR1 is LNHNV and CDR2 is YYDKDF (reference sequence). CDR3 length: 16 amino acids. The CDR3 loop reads CATSRGGRGNDYGYTF. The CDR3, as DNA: TGTGCCACCAGCAGAGGGGGACGCGGGAATGACTATGGCTACACCTTC.

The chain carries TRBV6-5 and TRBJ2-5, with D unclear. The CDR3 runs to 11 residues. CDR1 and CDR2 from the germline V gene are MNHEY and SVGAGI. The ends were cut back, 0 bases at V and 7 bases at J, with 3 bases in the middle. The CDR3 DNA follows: TGTGCCAGCAGTTACTCTGGGACCCAGTACTTC. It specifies CASSYSGTQYF.

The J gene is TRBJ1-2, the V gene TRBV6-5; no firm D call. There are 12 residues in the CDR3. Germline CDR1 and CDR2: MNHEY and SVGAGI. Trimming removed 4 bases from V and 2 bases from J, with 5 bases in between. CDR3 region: CASSLGNYGYTF. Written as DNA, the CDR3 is TGTGCCAGCAGTTTGGGGAACTATGGCTACACCTTC.

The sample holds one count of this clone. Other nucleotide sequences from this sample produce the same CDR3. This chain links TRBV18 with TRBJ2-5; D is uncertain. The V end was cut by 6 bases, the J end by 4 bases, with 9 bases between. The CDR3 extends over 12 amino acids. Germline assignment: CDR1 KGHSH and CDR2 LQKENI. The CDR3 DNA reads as TGTGCCAGCTCCCCGACCGGAGAGACCCAGTACTTC. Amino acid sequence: CASSPTGETQYF.

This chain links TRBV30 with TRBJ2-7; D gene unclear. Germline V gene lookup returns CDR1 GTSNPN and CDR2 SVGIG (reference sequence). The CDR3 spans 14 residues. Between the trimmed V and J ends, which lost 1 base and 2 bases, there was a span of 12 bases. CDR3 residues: CAWSDPRWPYEQYF. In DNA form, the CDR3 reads TGTGCCTGGAGTGACCCACGTTGGCCCTACGAGCAGTACTTC.

CDR3: CASSPEGLNTDTQYF. The CDR3 nucleotides are TGTGCCAGCTCACCAGAGGGATTGAACACAGATACGCAGTATTTT. The chain couples TRBV18 to TRBJ2-3, with D maybe TRBD2 (5 bases). V gave up 2 bases and J gave up 2 bases, with 11 bases separating them. CDR1 and CDR2 (germline): KGHSH, LQKENI. The CDR3 is made up of 15 amino acids. The full variable domain, in which reference TRBV18 and TRBJ2-3 provide the parts outside the CDR3, is NAGVMQNPRHLVRRRGQEARLRCSPMKGHSHVYWYRQLPEEGLKFMVYLQKENIIDESGMPKERFSAEFPKEGPSILRIQQVVRGDSAAYFCASSPEGLNTDTQYFGPGTRLTVL.

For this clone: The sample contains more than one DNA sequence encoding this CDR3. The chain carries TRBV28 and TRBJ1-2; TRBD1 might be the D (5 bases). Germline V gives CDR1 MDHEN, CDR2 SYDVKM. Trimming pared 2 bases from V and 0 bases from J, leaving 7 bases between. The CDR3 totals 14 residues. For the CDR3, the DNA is TGTGCCAGCAGTTTAGGGGGTGCTAACTATGGCTACACCTTC. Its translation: CASSLGGANYGYTF.

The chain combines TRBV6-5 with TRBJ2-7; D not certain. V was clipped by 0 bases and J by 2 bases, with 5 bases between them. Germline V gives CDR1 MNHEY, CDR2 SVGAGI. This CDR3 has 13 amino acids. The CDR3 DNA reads TGTGCCAGCAGTTACTCTCCCACCTACGAGCAGTACTTC. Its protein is CASSYSPTYEQYF.

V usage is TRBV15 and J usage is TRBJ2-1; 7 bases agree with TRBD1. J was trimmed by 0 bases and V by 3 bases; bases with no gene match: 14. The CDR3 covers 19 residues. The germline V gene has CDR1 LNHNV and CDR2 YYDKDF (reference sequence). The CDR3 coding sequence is TGTGCCACCAGCAGGGAAGGGGGCTCCTTAATAGGCTCCTACAATGAGCAGTTCTTC. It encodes CATSREGGSLIGSYNEQFF.

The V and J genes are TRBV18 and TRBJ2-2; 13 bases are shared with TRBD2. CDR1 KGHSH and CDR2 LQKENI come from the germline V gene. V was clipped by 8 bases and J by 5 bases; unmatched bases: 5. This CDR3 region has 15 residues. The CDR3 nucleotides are TGTGCCAGCGGGACTAGCGGGATCGGAACCGGGGAGCTGTTTTTT. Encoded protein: CASGTSGIGTGELFF.

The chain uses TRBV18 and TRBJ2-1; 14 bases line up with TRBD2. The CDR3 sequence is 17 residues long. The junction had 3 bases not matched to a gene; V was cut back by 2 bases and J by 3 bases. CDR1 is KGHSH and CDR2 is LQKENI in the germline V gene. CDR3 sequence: CASSPGTSGSFYNEQFF. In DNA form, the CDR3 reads TGTGCCAGCTCACCAGGGACTAGCGGGAGCTTCTACAATGAGCAGTTCTTC.

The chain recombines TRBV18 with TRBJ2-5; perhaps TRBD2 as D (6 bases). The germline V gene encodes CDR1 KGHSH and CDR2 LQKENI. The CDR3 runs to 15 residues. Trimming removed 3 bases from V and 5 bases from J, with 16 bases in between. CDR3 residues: CASSPRDGITETQYF. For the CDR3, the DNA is TGTGCCAGCTCACCGCGGGACGGTATCACGGAGACCCAGTACTTC.

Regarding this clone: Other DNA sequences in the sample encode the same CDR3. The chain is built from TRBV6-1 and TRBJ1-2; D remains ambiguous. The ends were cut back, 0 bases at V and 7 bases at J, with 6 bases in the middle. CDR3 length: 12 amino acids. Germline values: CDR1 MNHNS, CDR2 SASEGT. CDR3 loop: CASSEAGRGYTF. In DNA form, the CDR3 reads TGTGCCAGCAGTGAAGCGGGCCGTGGCTACACCTTC.

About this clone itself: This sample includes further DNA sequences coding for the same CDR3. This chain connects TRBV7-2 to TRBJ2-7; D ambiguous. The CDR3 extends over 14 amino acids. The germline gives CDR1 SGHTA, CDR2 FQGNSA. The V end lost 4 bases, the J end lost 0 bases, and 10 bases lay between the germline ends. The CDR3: CASSSTGSSYEQYF. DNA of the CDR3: TGTGCCAGCAGCTCTACCGGGTCCTCCTACGAGCAGTACTTC.

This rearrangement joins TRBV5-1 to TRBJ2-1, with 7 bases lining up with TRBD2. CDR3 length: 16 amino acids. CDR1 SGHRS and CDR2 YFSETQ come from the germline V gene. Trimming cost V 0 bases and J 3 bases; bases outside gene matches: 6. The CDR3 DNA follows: TGCGCCAGCAGCTTGGGGAGCGGGGTACTCTACAATGAGCAGTTCTTC. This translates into CASSLGSGVLYNEQFF.